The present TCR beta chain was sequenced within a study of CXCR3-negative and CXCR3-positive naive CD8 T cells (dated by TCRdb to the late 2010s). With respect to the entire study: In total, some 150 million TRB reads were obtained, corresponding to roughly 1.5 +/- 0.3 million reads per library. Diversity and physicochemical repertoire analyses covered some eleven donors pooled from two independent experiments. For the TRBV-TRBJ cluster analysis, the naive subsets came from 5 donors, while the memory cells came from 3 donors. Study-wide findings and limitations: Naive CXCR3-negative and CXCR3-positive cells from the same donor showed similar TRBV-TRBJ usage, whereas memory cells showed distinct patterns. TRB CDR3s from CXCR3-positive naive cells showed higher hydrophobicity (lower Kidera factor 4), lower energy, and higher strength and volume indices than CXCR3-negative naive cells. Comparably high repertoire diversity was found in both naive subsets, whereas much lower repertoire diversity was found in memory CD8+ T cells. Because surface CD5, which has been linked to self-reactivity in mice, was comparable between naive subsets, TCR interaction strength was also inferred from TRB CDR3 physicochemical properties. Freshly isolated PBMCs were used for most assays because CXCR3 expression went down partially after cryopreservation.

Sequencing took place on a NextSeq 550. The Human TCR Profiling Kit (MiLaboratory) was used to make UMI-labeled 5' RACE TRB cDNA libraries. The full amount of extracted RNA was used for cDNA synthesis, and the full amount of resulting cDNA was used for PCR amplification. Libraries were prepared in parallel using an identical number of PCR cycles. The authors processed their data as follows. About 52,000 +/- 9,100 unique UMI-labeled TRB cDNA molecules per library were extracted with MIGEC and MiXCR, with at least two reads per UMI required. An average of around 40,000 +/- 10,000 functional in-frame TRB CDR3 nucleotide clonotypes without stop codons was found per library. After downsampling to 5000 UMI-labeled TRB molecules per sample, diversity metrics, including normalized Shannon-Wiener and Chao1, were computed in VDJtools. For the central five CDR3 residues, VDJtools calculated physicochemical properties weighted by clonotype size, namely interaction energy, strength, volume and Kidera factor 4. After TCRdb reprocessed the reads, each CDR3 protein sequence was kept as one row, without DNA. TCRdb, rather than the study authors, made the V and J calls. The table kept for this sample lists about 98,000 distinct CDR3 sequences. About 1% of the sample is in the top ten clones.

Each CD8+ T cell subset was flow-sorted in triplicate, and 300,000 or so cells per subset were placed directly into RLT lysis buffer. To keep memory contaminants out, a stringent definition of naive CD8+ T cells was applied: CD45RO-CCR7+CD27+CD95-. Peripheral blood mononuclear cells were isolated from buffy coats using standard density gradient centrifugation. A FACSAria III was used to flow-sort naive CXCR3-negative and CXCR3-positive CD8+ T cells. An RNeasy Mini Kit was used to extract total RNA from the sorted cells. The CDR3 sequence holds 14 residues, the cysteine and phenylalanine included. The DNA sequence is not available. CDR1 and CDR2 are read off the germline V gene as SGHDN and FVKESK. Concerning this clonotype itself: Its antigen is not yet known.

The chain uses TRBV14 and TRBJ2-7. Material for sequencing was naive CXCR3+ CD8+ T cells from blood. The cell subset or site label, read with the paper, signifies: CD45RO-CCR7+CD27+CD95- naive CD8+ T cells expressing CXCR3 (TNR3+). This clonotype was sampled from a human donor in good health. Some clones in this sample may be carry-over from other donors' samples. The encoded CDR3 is CASSQVRNTYEQYF. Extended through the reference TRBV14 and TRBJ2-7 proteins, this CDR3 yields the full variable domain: EAGVTQFPSHSVIEKGQTVTLRCDPISGHDNLYWYRRVMGKEIKFLLHFVKESKQDESGMPNNRFLAERTGGTYSTLKVQPAELEDSGVYFCASSQVRNTYEQYFGPGTRLTVT.